The rows below give T cell receptor beta chains drawn from one sample of a study of blood T cell repertoires in COVID-19. The repertoire was sequenced with immunoSEQ multiplex PCR; TCRdb's copy has only in-frame clones and lacks some. Among about 150,000 clones listed, about 80% were seen once. The sequencing sample was made of peripheral blood. Every receptor here comes from a woman aged 55-70 years with acute or convalescent COVID-19. The CDR3 runs from the conserved cysteine through the conserved F or W. The D gene is left open where the match is weak. Only some rows state a clone size, as once, few, many or a class for expanded clones.

j_call,d_call,v_call,clone_size,cdr3_aa,cdr3_nt
TRBJ2-2,TRBD2,TRBV19,once,CASSITSAGELFF,TGTGCCAGTAGTATTACTAGCGCCGGGGAGCTGTTTTTT
TRBJ2-1,TRBD1,TRBV7-9,.,CASSGQGAGEQFF,TGTGCCAGCAGCGGACAGGGTGCTGGAGAGCAGTTCTTC
TRBJ2-5,.,TRBV19,.,CARYATSTQYF,TGTGCCAGGTACGCTACCTCGACCCAGTACTTC
TRBJ1-5,TRBD1,TRBV19,.,CASKSGQGNQPQHF,TGTGCCAGTAAATCCGGACAGGGGAACCAGCCCCAGCATTTT
TRBJ1-2,TRBD1,TRBV2,.,CASSTGTGPWGYTF,TGTGCCAGCAGCACCGGGACAGGGCCGTGGGGCTACACCTTC
TRBJ1-6,.,TRBV7-6,.,CASSLGGLQNSPLHF,TGTGCCAGCAGCTTGGGGGGGCTTCAGAATTCACCCCTCCACTTT
TRBJ1-2,.,TRBV2,once,CASSVGQFGYGYTF,TGTGCCAGCAGTGTTGGACAGTTCGGGTATGGCTACACCTTC
TRBJ2-1,TRBD2,TRBV25-1,.,CASQTTSGPGDEQFF,TGTGCCAGCCAGACTACTAGCGGTCCCGGGGATGAGCAGTTCTTC
TRBJ2-5,TRBD2,TRBV2,.,CASSEGLGLETQYF,TGTGCCAGCAGTGAGGGACTAGGTTTGGAGACCCAGTACTTC
TRBJ1-2,.,TRBV4-1,few,CASSQVATRGYGYTF,TGCGCCAGCAGCCAAGTTGCGACAAGGGGTTATGGCTACACCTTC
TRBJ1-5,TRBD1,TRBV2,.,CASRGDSSNQPQHF,TGTGCCAGCAGGGGGGACAGTAGCAATCAGCCCCAGCATTTT
TRBJ1-5,TRBD1,TRBV2,once,CASSEVRQGSRPQHF,TGTGCCAGCAGTGAAGTGAGACAGGGCTCGCGGCCCCAGCATTTT
TRBJ2-1,.,TRBV4-1,.,CASSPSRVNEQFF,TGCGCCAGCAGCCCCAGCAGGGTCAATGAGCAGTTCTTC
TRBJ1-6,.,TRBV6-5,.,CQLAGPGAQNSPLHF,TGTCAACTGGCTGGTCCAGGGGCCCAAAATTCACCCCTCCACTTT
TRBJ2-5,TRBD1,TRBV18,.,CASSPGQGYETQYF,TGTGCCAGCTCACCGGGACAGGGATACGAGACCCAGTACTTC
TRBJ2-3,TRBD2,TRBV7-9,.,CASSLMSGGGTDTQYF,TGTGCCAGCAGCTTGATGAGCGGGGGGGGCACAGATACGCAGTATTTT
TRBJ1-1,TRBD1,TRBV14,few,CASSQERGRAEAFF,TGTGCCAGCAGCCAAGAGAGGGGGCGGGCTGAAGCTTTCTTT
TRBJ1-5,.,TRBV2,.,CASSKDSQNQPQHF,TGTGCCAGCAGTAAGGACAGTCAGAATCAGCCCCAGCATTTT
TRBJ1-6,TRBD1,TRBV5-1,.,CASSAGDRISPLHF,TGCGCCAGCAGCGCAGGGGACAGAATTTCACCCCTCCACTTT
TRBJ2-3,.,TRBV6-6,.,CASSYGAADTQYF,TGTGCCAGCAGTTACGGCGCGGCAGATACGCAGTATTTT
TRBJ1-2,TRBD1,TRBV24-1,.,CATSDGGQNYGYTF,TGTGCCACCAGTGATGGGGGACAGAACTATGGCTACACCTTC
TRBJ2-1,TRBD1,TRBV6-1,.,CASSERDRAYNEQFF,TGTGCCAGCAGTGAACGGGACAGGGCCTACAATGAGCAGTTCTTC
TRBJ1-4,TRBD1,TRBV6-1,.,CASSDLRDSNEKLFF,TGTGCCAGCAGTGACCTCCGGGACAGTAATGAAAAACTGTTTTTT
TRBJ1-1,TRBD1,TRBV7-9,.,CASSRDRGQGDTEAFF,TGTGCCAGCAGCAGGGACAGGGGGCAAGGCGACACTGAAGCTTTCTTT
TRBJ1-6,TRBD1,TRBV9,few,CASSAVTGDNSPLHF,TGTGCCAGCAGCGCAGTGACAGGGGACAATTCACCCCTCCACTTT
TRBJ1-4,TRBD1,TRBV15,.,CATSRGLDRDEKLFF,TGTGCCACCAGCAGGGGATTGGACAGGGACGAAAAACTGTTTTTT
TRBJ1-6,.,TRBV30,.,CAWSATTPNSPLHF,TGTGCCTGGAGTGCTACGACACCTAATTCACCCCTCCACTTT
TRBJ1-5,.,TRBV2,.,CASSDVLNQPQHF,TGTGCCAGCAGTGATGTTCTGAATCAGCCCCAGCATTTT
TRBJ2-5,TRBD2,TRBV29-1,.,CSVDRLAGVQETQYF,TGCAGCGTAGACAGACTAGCGGGGGTCCAAGAGACCCAGTACTTC
TRBJ1-2,TRBD1,TRBV5-1,.,CASSSVTGTYGYTF,TGCGCCAGCAGCTCAGTGACAGGGACGTATGGCTACACCTTC
TRBJ1-5,.,TRBV5-5,.,CASSLQFISNQPQHF,TGTGCCAGCAGCTTGCAGTTTATTAGCAATCAGCCCCAGCATTTT
TRBJ2-7,TRBD1,TRBV28,few,CASSPPGTGGIGQYF,TGTGCCAGCAGTCCTCCCGGGACAGGGGGAATCGGGCAGTACTTC
TRBJ2-7,TRBD2,TRBV5-1,.,CASSLAVGLAGGPSYEQYF,TGCGCCAGCAGCTTGGCCGTGGGGCTAGCGGGGGGGCCCTCCTACGAGCAGTACTTC
TRBJ2-1,.,TRBV5-1,once,CASSLGGQSNEQFF,TGCGCCAGCAGCTTGGGTGGACAGAGCAATGAGCAGTTCTTC
TRBJ2-5,.,TRBV30,once,CAWSVGGGGRRETQYF,TGTGCCTGGAGTGTAGGAGGGGGGGGGCGGCGAGAGACCCAGTACTTC
TRBJ1-2,.,TRBV29-1,.,CSVFLGYGYTF,TGCAGCGTTTTTCTCGGCTATGGCTACACCTTC
TRBJ1-1,TRBD1,TRBV5-5,.,CASSLISTGEAFF,TGTGCCAGCAGCTTGATATCGACAGGGGAAGCTTTCTTT
TRBJ1-1,.,TRBV6-5,.,CASIPRRRGDTEAFF,TGTGCCAGCATTCCCCGGAGGCGGGGTGACACTGAAGCTTTCTTT
TRBJ1-1,.,TRBV2,.,CASSDRGYGGAFF,TGTGCCAGCAGTGACAGGGGTTATGGTGGAGCTTTCTTT
TRBJ2-2,.,TRBV5-1,few,CASKTGINTGELFF,TGCGCCAGCAAGACAGGTATCAACACCGGGGAGCTGTTTTTT
TRBJ1-5,.,TRBV5-1,.,CASSLLGSGDSNQPQHF,TGCGCCAGCAGCTTGTTAGGGTCCGGGGATAGCAATCAGCCCCAGCATTTT
TRBJ1-4,TRBD1,TRBV9,.,CASSRTGGHEKLFF,TGTGCCAGCAGCCGGACAGGGGGTCATGAAAAACTGTTTTTT
TRBJ1-5,.,TRBV6-2/TRBV6-3,once,CASSGVGGQDNQPQHF,TGTGCCAGCAGTGGGGTCGGGGGGCAGGACAATCAGCCCCAGCATTTT
TRBJ1-1,TRBD1,TRBV11-1,.,CASSLGGQGNTEAFF,TGTGCCAGCAGCTTGGGGGGACAGGGAAATACTGAAGCTTTCTTT
TRBJ2-7,.,TRBV11-2,.,CASSPRDTYEQYF,TGTGCCAGCAGCCCGAGGGACACCTACGAGCAGTACTTC
TRBJ1-1,.,TRBV6-5,.,CASAPGTTNTEAFF,TGTGCCAGCGCTCCCGGGACAACAAACACTGAAGCTTTCTTT
TRBJ2-1,.,TRBV3-1/TRBV3-2,few,CASSQDGGPSYNEQFF,TGTGCCAGCAGCCAAGATGGGGGCCCTTCCTACAATGAGCAGTTCTTC
TRBJ1-3,.,TRBV7-8,.,CASSRRSGSGNTIYF,TGTGCCAGCAGCCGCCGGTCCGGGTCTGGAAACACCATATATTTT
TRBJ1-3,.,TRBV28,.,CASSRIVGPGNTIYF,TGTGCCAGCAGTCGGATAGTGGGGCCCGGAAACACCATATATTTT
TRBJ1-1,.,TRBV7-9,.,CASSLGGGYSEAFF,TGTGCCAGCAGCTTAGGTGGGGGGTACTCTGAAGCTTTCTTT
TRBJ1-5,.,TRBV18,.,CASSTGRGNQPQHF,TGTGCCAGCTCGACAGGACGGGGAAATCAGCCCCAGCATTTT
TRBJ2-3,.,TRBV24-1,.,CATRPGLRTDTQYF,TGTGCCACCCGGCCGGGACTCCGCACAGATACGCAGTATTTT
TRBJ1-2,.,TRBV19,.,CASSTPLLRGRSYGYTF,TGTGCCAGTAGTACCCCCCTTCTCAGGGGCCGGTCTTATGGCTACACCTTC
TRBJ1-2,.,TRBV7-9,.,CATQTVYGYTF,TGTGCCACCCAGACAGTTTATGGCTACACCTTC
TRBJ1-5,.,TRBV7-3,.,CASSLTANQPQHF,TGTGCCAGCAGCTTAACGGCCAATCAGCCCCAGCATTTT
TRBJ1-5,.,TRBV20-1,.,CSAAYNQPQHF,TGCAGTGCAGCCTATAATCAGCCCCAGCATTTT
TRBJ1-2,TRBD1,TRBV5-1,.,CASSLGDRNYGYTF,TGCGCCAGCAGCTTGGGGGACAGGAACTATGGCTACACCTTC
TRBJ1-5,.,TRBV6-5,.,CASSYSGDTKQPQHF,TGTGCCAGCAGTTACTCGGGGGACACAAAACAGCCCCAGCATTTT
TRBJ2-2,TRBD1,TRBV9,few,CASSPRSNRGAGELFF,TGTGCCAGCAGCCCCCGCTCAAACAGGGGTGCCGGGGAGCTGTTTTTT
TRBJ2-2,.,TRBV6-2/TRBV6-3,.,CASSYSRQPYTGELFF,TGTGCCAGCAGTTACTCGAGACAGCCCTACACCGGGGAGCTGTTTTTT